These 26 T cell receptor beta chains were sequenced from one sample in a study of blood T cell repertoires in COVID-19. Data came from immunoSEQ multiplex PCR; TCRdb stores just in-frame clones and leaves some out. Of about 170,000 clones listed, less than 80% were seen once; the top ten hold around 17%. The sequencing input was PBMCs or T cells enriched from blood (not recorded which). These TCRs come from a woman aged 70-85 years in a cohort exposed to, infected with or recovered from COVID-19 (not recorded which).

This chain joins TRBV28 and TRBJ2-7; no reliable D call. CDR1 and CDR2 (germline): MDHEN, SYDVKM. CDR3 length: 13 residues. V was shortened by 7 bases and J by 2 bases, with 12 bases between the two germline ends. CDR3 DNA sequence: TGTGCCAGCACCCTAGACCCACCCTACGAGCAGTACTTC. It yields the protein CASTLDPPYEQYF. Variable domain in full (rest from reference TRBV28 and TRBJ2-7): DVKVTQSSRYLVKRTGEKVFLECVQDMDHENMFWYRQDPGLGLRLIYFSYDVKMKEKGDIPEGYSVSREKKERFSLILESASTNQTSMYLCASTLDPPYEQYFGPGTRLTVT.

The rearrangement links TRBV2 to TRBJ2-5; 8 bases are a match to TRBD1. This CDR3 is 15 amino acids long. Per germline, CDR1 SNHLY and CDR2 FYNNEI. Trimming took 6 bases from V and 5 from J; bases not matched to a gene: 11. The CDR3 region is CASSPQGGLWETQYF. CDR3 sequence (DNA): TGTGCCAGCAGCCCACAGGGGGGATTGTGGGAGACCCAGTACTTC.

The chain links TRBV2 to TRBJ2-2; TRBD2 matches at 10 bases. The CDR3 has 16 residues. Germline CDR1 and CDR2: SNHLY and FYNNEI. With 7 bases clipped from V and 4 bases from J, the junction kept 9 bases outside the gene matches. The CDR3 is CASISSGSQSTGELFF. For the CDR3, the DNA is TGTGCCAGCATTTCTAGCGGGAGTCAGAGCACCGGGGAGCTGTTTTTT.

The chain couples TRBV28 to TRBJ1-6, with 7 bases matching TRBD1. CDR3 size: 15 residues. The ends lost 4 bases at V and 8 bases at J; junction bases unmatched: 8. Looked up from germline, CDR1 is MDHEN and CDR2 is SYDVKM. In DNA form, the CDR3 reads TGTGCCAGCAGTTCCGCGGGACAGCAATATTCACCCCTCCACTTT. Translating gives CASSSAGQQYSPLHF.

With regard to this clone: At one end, the junction sequence differs from germline, possibly due to a read error. V and J are TRBV7-7 and TRBJ2-2; TRBD2 is a possible D gene (6 bases). Germline CDR1 reads SSHAT; CDR2 reads FNYEAQ (reference sequence). There are 15 residues in the CDR3. The CDR3 loop reads CASSLALADAGELFF. The DNA for the CDR3 is TGTGCTAGCAGCTTAGCACTAGCTGATGCCGGGGAGCTGTTTTTT. Full variable domain (remainder filled in from reference TRBV7-7 and TRBJ2-2): GAGVSQSPRYKVTKRGQDVTLRCDPISSHATLYWYQQALGQGPEFLTYFNYEAQPDKSGLPSDRFSAERPEGSISTLTIQRTEQRDSAMYRCASSLALADAGELFFGEGSRLTVL.

CDR3 region: CASSLVVQGNTIYF. CDR3 DNA: TGTGCCAGCAGCTTAGTAGTCCAGGGGAACACCATATATTTT. The chain recombines TRBV7-2 with TRBJ1-3, with a possible D match to TRBD1 (6 bases). Germline V CDR1 and CDR2: SGHTA, FQGNSA. The CDR3 is 14 residues long. V lost 1 base and J lost 7, with 11 bases in between.

The chain recombines TRBV7-9 with TRBJ2-3, with 8 bases identical to TRBD2. The CDR3 spans 15 residues. V lost 5 bases to trimming and J lost 5 bases; unmatched junction nucleotides: 9. Germline V gene sequence: CDR1 SEHNR, CDR2 FQNEAQ (reference sequence). CDR3 sequence (DNA): TGTGCCAGCAGCACTTCAGCGGGAGCGGGAGATACGCAGTATTTT. Translation: CASSTSAGAGDTQYF.

V is TRBV5-1 and J is TRBJ1-4, with 8 positions matching TRBD1. Germline V gives CDR1 SGHRS, CDR2 YFSETQ. The J segment lost 1 base and the V segment lost 1 base, leaving 3 bases of the junction unmatched. The CDR3 sequence is 16 residues long. CDR3 loop: CASSLLGQGTNEKLFF. The CDR3 DNA reads TGCGCCAGCAGCTTGTTAGGACAGGGAACTAATGAAAAACTGTTTTTT.

V gene TRBV3-1 (or the pseudogene TRBV3-2) combines with J gene TRBJ2-3; 11 bases map to TRBD1. Trimming cost V 0 bases and J 5 bases; bases outside gene matches: 1. Germline CDR1 is LGHDT and CDR2 is YNNKEL (reference sequence). The CDR3 loop spans 15 amino acids. CDR3 sequence reads: CASSQDGTGGDTQYF. The CDR3 nucleotides read TGTGCCAGCAGCCAAGATGGGACAGGGGGAGATACGCAGTATTTT.

J is TRBJ1-4 and V is TRBV27, with 8 nucleotides matching TRBD1. Germline values: CDR1 MNHEY, CDR2 SMNVEV (reference sequence). Trimming at V came to 6 bases and at J to 8 bases, leaving 17 bases not matched to a gene. The CDR3 is 17 residues long. In DNA, the CDR3 is TGTGCCAGCAGCCGAAGGGGCCCCGGGACAGGCGTGGAAAAACTGTTTTTT. Protein product: CASSRRGPGTGVEKLFF.

The V and J genes are TRBV12-3 or TRBV12-4 and TRBJ2-1; D remains unclear. V shed 1 base and J shed 7 bases, with 8 bases lying between them. This CDR3 contains 13 residues. The CDR3 bases are TGTGCCAGCAGTTTAGGACCGGGTAATGAGCAGTTCTTC. Amino acid sequence: CASSLGPGNEQFF.

CDR3 nucleotide sequence: TGTGCCAGCAGTCGACTAGCGGGAACTTACAATGAGCAGTTCTTC. Translation gives CASSRLAGTYNEQFF. The V and J genes are TRBV6-2 or TRBV6-3 and TRBJ2-1, with 11 bases matching TRBD2. CDR1 MNHEY and CDR2 SVGEGT come from the germline V gene. Trimming took 5 bases from V and 4 from J; bases not matched to a gene: 4. The CDR3 is 15 residues long.

V gene TRBV18 combines with J gene TRBJ2-4; D call uncertain. Deletions cut 3 bases from V and 10 bases from J, with 13 bases between. Germline V gives CDR1 KGHSH, CDR2 LQKENI. This CDR3 comprises 13 residues. In DNA form, the CDR3 reads TGTGCCAGCTCACCCCCTGTCACTGAGATTCAGTACTTC. This translates into CASSPPVTEIQYF.

The rearrangement joins TRBV6-5 to TRBJ1-5, with no clear D. This CDR3 has 14 amino acids. V was cut by 7 bases and J by 0 bases, with 10 bases left in between. CDR1 is MNHEY and CDR2 is SVGAGI in the germline V gene. The CDR3 protein is CASITAYSNQPQHF. The DNA of the CDR3 is TGTGCCAGCATAACAGCTTATAGCAATCAGCCCCAGCATTTT.

This chain joins TRBV7-2 and TRBJ1-6, with a possible D match to TRBD1 (5 bases). Germline assignment: CDR1 SGHTA and CDR2 FQGNSA. Trimming shortened V by 5 bases and J by 10 bases, and 15 bases separated the two germline ends. The CDR3 totals 14 residues. This CDR3 reads CASSPGGGLSPLHF. Written as DNA, the CDR3 is TGTGCCAGCAGCCCGGGGGGGGGTCTCTCACCCCTCCACTTT.

This chain uses TRBV10-3 with TRBJ2-3; 7 bases agree with TRBD1. This CDR3 spans 13 amino acids. Germline V lookup: CDR1 ENHRY, CDR2 SYGVKD. V was pared by 6 bases and J by 3 bases, with 3 bases of the junction left unmatched. CDR3 in amino acids: CAIRTGITDTQYF. In DNA, the CDR3 is TGTGCCATCAGGACAGGGATAACAGATACGCAGTATTTT.

The chain employs TRBV5-4 and TRBJ2-1, with 14 bases identical to TRBD2. V dropped 3 bases and J dropped 8; count of bases not matched to a gene: 1. This CDR3 spans 14 amino acids. CDR1 and CDR2 (germline): SGHNT, YYREEE (reference sequence). DNA of the CDR3: TGTGCCAGCAGCTGGGGACTAGCGGGAGATGAGCAGTTCTTC. It encodes CASSWGLAGDEQFF.

The V call is TRBV19, the J call TRBJ1-4; D is perhaps TRBD1 (6 bases). From germline, CDR1 is LNHDA and CDR2 SQIVND (reference sequence). The CDR3 runs 14 residues. V lost 5 bases, J lost 8 bases, and 15 bases lay in between. As DNA, the CDR3 is TGTGCCAGTAGTGATCAGGGGATTGGCGAAAAACTGTTTTTT. As protein: CASSDQGIGEKLFF.

The chain combines TRBV7-3 with TRBJ1-1; 9 nucleotides align to TRBD1. Germline V gives CDR1 SGHTA, CDR2 FQGTGA. This CDR3 region has 14 residues. Unmatched junction bases numbered 5, after V lost 5 bases and J lost 4 bases. The CDR3 region has the DNA TGTGCCAGCAGCCCCGGGACAGGGACCACTGAAGCTTTCTTT. It translates to CASSPGTGTTEAFF.

In DNA, the CDR3 is TGTGCCAGCAGCCGCGGACTAGCGGGAGGCCAAGGGGAGCAGTTCTTC. Protein: CASSRGLAGGQGEQFF. This chain joins TRBV7-9 and TRBJ2-1; TRBD2 matches 14 bases. J was trimmed by 10 bases and V by 5 bases; bases with no gene match: 10. From germline, CDR1 is SEHNR and CDR2 FQNEAQ (reference sequence). This CDR3 contains 16 residues.

V and J are TRBV18 and TRBJ2-7; 7 nucleotides match TRBD2. The germline V gene has CDR1 KGHSH and CDR2 LQKENI. J lost 3 bases, V lost 6 bases, and 8 bases had no gene match. The CDR3 length is 14 residues. This chain's CDR3 is CASSRDGGIYEQYF. CDR3 in DNA: TGTGCCAGCTCCCGGGACGGGGGGATCTACGAGCAGTACTTC.

J is TRBJ2-7 and V is TRBV6-1; TRBD1 is a possible D gene (5 bases). The germline gives CDR1 MNHNS, CDR2 SASEGT. The CDR3 covers 16 residues. V was clipped by 3 bases and J by 0 bases, with 15 bases between them. The DNA for the CDR3 is TGTGCCAGCAGTGATCTAGATATCGACAGCTCCTACGAGCAGTACTTC. Translated: CASSDLDIDSSYEQYF.

V gene TRBV7-8 combines with J gene TRBJ1-3; D is unclear. This CDR3 is 15 amino acids long. Between the trimmed V and J ends, which lost 3 bases and 0 bases, there was a span of 9 bases. In germline, CDR1 is SGHVS, CDR2 FQNEAQ. CDR3 DNA: TGTGCCAGCAGCTTGGGCCTCCACTCTGGAAACACCATATATTTT. Translating gives CASSLGLHSGNTIYF.

The chain uses TRBV6-1 and TRBJ2-1; 7 bases are a match to TRBD2. The ends lost 3 bases at V and 0 bases at J; junction bases unmatched: 2. The germline V gene encodes CDR1 MNHNS and CDR2 SASEGT. The CDR3 is made up of 15 amino acids. The CDR3 nucleotides are TGTGCCAGCAGTGAGAGCGGGACCTCCTACAATGAGCAGTTCTTC. This gives the protein CASSESGTSYNEQFF.

The chain joins TRBV28 to TRBJ1-1; D is uncertain. V lost 7 bases to trimming and J lost 0 bases, with 18 bases between them. Per the germline V gene, CDR1 is MDHEN and CDR2 is SYDVKM. The CDR3 is made up of 16 amino acids. The CDR3 region is CASTSVGRRMNTEAFF. The CDR3 DNA reads as TGTGCCAGCACTAGTGTCGGGAGGAGGATGAACACTGAAGCTTTCTTT.

The chain recombines TRBV5-1 with TRBJ1-1, with 9 bases matching TRBD1. The CDR3 runs 15 residues. J lost 7 bases, V lost 3 bases, and 10 bases had no gene match. Germline V lookup: CDR1 SGHRS, CDR2 YFSETQ. CDR3 in amino acids: CASSWGQGGSLEAFF. CDR3 bases: TGCGCCAGCAGCTGGGGACAGGGAGGGAGCCTTGAAGCTTTCTTT.